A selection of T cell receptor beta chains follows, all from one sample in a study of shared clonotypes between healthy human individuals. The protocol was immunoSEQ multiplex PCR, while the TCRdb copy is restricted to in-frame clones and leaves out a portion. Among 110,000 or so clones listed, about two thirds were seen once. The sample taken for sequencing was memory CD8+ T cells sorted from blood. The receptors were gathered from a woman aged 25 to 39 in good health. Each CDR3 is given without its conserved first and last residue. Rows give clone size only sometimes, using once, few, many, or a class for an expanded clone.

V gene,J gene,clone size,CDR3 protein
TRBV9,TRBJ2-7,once,ASSVVPGLVIHEQY
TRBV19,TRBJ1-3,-,ASSADRPSGNTIY
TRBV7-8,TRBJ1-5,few,ASSLGFSSSQPQH
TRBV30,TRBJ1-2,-,AWYQGAGGYT
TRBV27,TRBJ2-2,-,ASSRGYRGLGTGELF
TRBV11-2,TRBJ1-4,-,ASSLGSTGVGEKLF
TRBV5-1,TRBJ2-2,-,ASSLAASGNIGELF
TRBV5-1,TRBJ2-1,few,ASSLNGYNEQF
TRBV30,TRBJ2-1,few,AWSVLHRDGEQF
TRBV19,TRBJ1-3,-,ASTIGTAGNTIY
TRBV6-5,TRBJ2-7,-,ASSFPGSYEQY
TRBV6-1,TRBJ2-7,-,ASSEALAARTYEQY
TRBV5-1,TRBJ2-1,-,ASSLAVVSSYNEQF
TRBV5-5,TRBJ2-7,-,ASNIYPGLPTYEQY
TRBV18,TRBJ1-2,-,ASSPGNLYGYT
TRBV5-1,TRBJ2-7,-,ASSLGLAGVDEQY